One T cell receptor (beta chain) is described in this entry. Its matching antigen is unknown. Separation from the roughly 680-subject first cohort characterized the roughly 110-subject validation cohort, to which the donors belonged. This specimen belongs to a study of cytomegalovirus exposure and HLA in healthy donors. Study-wide points: TCR beta chains numbering under 200 were designated cytomegalovirus-associated. Clusters of TCRs from the first cohort tended to co-occur in the approximately 130 validation repertoires (as a later analysis found).

This CDR3 has 14 residues. CDR1 SGDLS and CDR2 YYNGEE come from the germline V gene. Trimming took off 2 bases at V and 0 bases at J, with 6 bases between the two ends. Clones were sequenced by immunoSEQ multiplex PCR, and TCRdb holds only the in-frame ones, with some missing. The sample shows about 280,000 clones, 88% of them seen only once. V gene TRBV9 combines with J gene TRBJ1-5; D not certain. The sequence came from a woman between 18 and 30 years old in good health and CMV-seronegative. The sequenced material came from PBMCs. The CDR3 spells CASSVSNSNQPQHF. As DNA, the CDR3 is TGTGCCAGCAGCGTCAGTAATAGCAATCAGCCCCAGCATTTT.